This T cell receptor beta chain derives from a study of blood T cell repertoires in COVID-19 (dated by TCRdb to about 2020). Looking at the study overall: Collaborator samples came from the United States, Italy and Spain and covered acute and convalescent phases of COVID-19. The prospective study material was composed of cDNA or gDNA derived from T cells, B-cell-depleted T cells, or PBMCs. The dataset comprised deeply sampled blood TCRbeta repertoires from subjects exposed to, actively infected with, or recovered from COVID-19. The repertoires were made available in a free public database intended to serve as a resource for research on the immune response to SARS-CoV-2. The samples were drawn from the first 160 participants of the ongoing ImmuneRACE study and from roughly 1,300 subjects provided by 6 global collaborators. Sample metadata almost always included a de-identified subject ID, COVID-19 status, age in years and sex. Where available, HLA class I and class II types were taken from metadata supplied by the sample provider and were not determined by assay-based typing.

Comments on this clone: There is no known antigen for this receptor. Base qualities are missing; no much larger clone stands one base away.

V and J are trimmed by 5 bases and 1 base, and the gene matches miss 5 bases of the junction. The CDR3 numbers 14 residues from cysteine through phenylalanine. This entry keeps only the CDR3 DNA: 42 bases, framed from base 1. Per the germline V gene, SNHLY is the CDR1 and FYNNEI is the CDR2. TCRbeta CDR3 regions were amplified from genomic DNA using the immunoSEQ Assay, a bias-controlled multiplex PCR. Per the original workflow: The number of nucleated cells in each sample was estimated by amplification of reference gene primers within the assay. To quantify the absolute abundance of each unique TCRbeta CDR3 rearrangement, sequence reads were collapsed and filtered. For each sample, productive Simpson clonality was calculated as the square root of Simpson's diversity index across productive rearrangements. TCRdb provides this immuneACCESS table in a form limited to in-frame rearrangements. Some clones are lacking; in checked studies, under half of them reflect an unresolved V gene, and why the rest are absent is not known. V, J and clone size were drawn from that table, and D and trimming were deduced from the DNA. The sample yields fewer than 350,000 clones; 85% were counted once. Around 2.3% of the sample is taken by the ten largest.

In the prospective study, participants were about 18 to 89 years old, resided in 24 geographic areas of the United States, and were enrolled through a virtual design. In the prospective study, cohorts were assigned on the basis of participant-reported clinical history obtained from a screening survey and a study questionnaire. Recovered participants in ImmuneRACE Cohort 3 were defined by two consecutive negative NP/OP PCR tests, clearance by a healthcare professional, or resolution of symptoms. In the prospective study, mobile phlebotomists collected whole blood, serum and a nasopharyngeal or oropharyngeal swab from each participant. Additional blood draws and questionnaires over an approximately 2-month period could optionally be provided by prospective study participants. Before DNA extraction, prospective study blood samples were shipped either frozen or at room temperature. Here is what the overall study found, with its caveats: The quantity of clinical and demographic metadata differed by source and by participant and was supplied without curation.

The TCR originated in a woman aged 45-60 years who had recovered from COVID-19. The chain uses TRBV2 and TRBJ2-7; 7 middle bases align to TRBD1. Sequencing was done on a sample of PBMCs or T cells enriched from blood (not recorded which). Here the CDR3 is given as CASSNNRGSYEQYF. Read as DNA, the sequence is TGTGCCAGCAGTAACAACAGGGGTTCCTACGAGCAGTACTTC.